The 24 T cell receptor beta chains below come from one sample, sequenced in a study of blood T cells in healthy people across ages. For the second PCR, which ran for roughly 7 to 11 cycles, a sample-barcoded 5' primer and a J-beta primer mix were used. One entry per CDR3 protein, called by TCRdb with MiXCR from the 5' RACE reads. The data hold over 500,000 distinct CDR3 sequences, with approximately 52% observed a single time. Sequencing was done on a sample of blood. These receptors originate from a woman older than 75 in good health.

The V and J genes are TRBV10-3 and TRBJ1-5; tentatively, D is TRBD1 (6 bases). The CDR3 sequence is 12 residues long. Germline V gene sequence: CDR1 ENHRY, CDR2 SYGVKD. Trimming took off 10 bases at V and 3 bases at J, with 10 bases between the two ends. In nucleotides, the CDR3 is TGTGCCACCGGGGACAACAATCAGCCCCAGCATTTT. It codes for CATGDNNQPQHF.

This clonotype occurred many times. The J gene is TRBJ2-7, the V gene TRBV12-3 or TRBV12-4; weak D call: TRBD2 (6 bases). CDR3 length: 13 residues. Trimming removed 2 bases at V and 4 bases at J, with 9 bases between. CDR3 coding DNA: TGTGCCAGCAGTTTATTGGGAGGATACGAGCAGTACTTC. It translates to CASSLLGGYEQYF.

A remark on this clonotype: A much larger clone lies a single base off, so this may be a read error. This chain uses TRBV7-2 with TRBJ2-7, with 7 bases that match TRBD1. Germline values: CDR1 SGHTA, CDR2 FQGNSA. This CDR3 is 15 amino acids long. The V segment lost 0 bases and the J segment 3 bases; nucleotides outside the gene matches: 5. CDR3 residues: CASSLARTGIYEQYF. For the CDR3, the DNA is TGTGCCAGCAGCTTAGCGCGGACAGGTATCTACGAGCAGTACTTC. Full variable domain (outside the CDR3, taken from reference TRBV7-2 and TRBJ2-7): GAGVSQSPSNKVTEKGKDVELRCDPISGHTALYWYRQSLGQGLEFLIYFQGNSAPDKSGLPSDRFSAERTGGSVSTLTIQRTQQEDSAVYLCASSLARTGIYEQYFGPGTRLTVT.

The chain is built from TRBV6-1 and TRBJ1-1; D not certain. Germline lookup yields CDR1 MNHNS and CDR2 SASEGT. V was trimmed by 4 bases and J by 1 base, leaving 10 bases between them. The CDR3 contains 14 residues. CDR3: CASSARRENTEAFF. The CDR3 region has the DNA TGTGCCAGCAGTGCCCGACGAGAGAACACTGAAGCTTTCTTT.

The V and J genes are TRBV11-2 and TRBJ1-6, with unresolved D. The V and J ends lost 5 bases and 9 bases respectively, with 11 bases between them. The germline V gene encodes CDR1 SGHAT and CDR2 FQNNGV. The CDR3 has 13 residues. The CDR3 loop is CASSLKMGSPLHF. The CDR3 nucleotides are TGTGCCAGCAGCCTAAAAATGGGTTCACCCCTCCACTTT. Complete variable domain (other parts from reference TRBV11-2 and TRBJ1-6): EAGVAQSPRYKIIEKRQSVAFWCNPISGHATLYWYQQILGQGPKLLIQFQNNGVVDDSQLPKDRFSAERLKGVDSTLKIQPAKLEDSAVYLCASSLKMGSPLHFGNGTRLTVT.

The chain couples TRBV4-1 to TRBJ1-5; D may be TRBD1 (6 bases). Trimming stripped 0 bases from V and 0 bases from J, with 21 bases between. CDR1 MGHRA and CDR2 YSYEKL come from the germline V gene. The CDR3 has 20 residues. The CDR3 coding sequence is TGCGCCAGCAGCCAAGATACCTTATCCCGGACAGCCTATAGCAATCAGCCCCAGCATTTT. The encoded protein is CASSQDTLSRTAYSNQPQHF.

The chain employs TRBV2 and TRBJ1-2; 7 nucleotides line up with TRBD1. The CDR3 loop spans 13 amino acids. The J segment lost 5 bases and the V segment lost 8 bases, leaving 8 bases of the junction unmatched. CDR1 is SNHLY, CDR2 FYNNEI, per germline. The CDR3 sequence is CASVGTARYGYTF. For the CDR3, the DNA is TGTGCCAGCGTTGGGACAGCTCGTTATGGCTACACCTTC.

This rearrangement joins TRBV30 to TRBJ2-5; no clear D. Judging by the DNA end, TRBJ2-7 fits better; the J call may be wrong. Germline loops: CDR1 GTSNPN, CDR2 SVGIG (reference sequence). The CDR3 runs to 12 residues. The CDR3 DNA sequence: TGTGCCTGGAGTGTTAAGGGCTACGAGCAGTACTTC. Translation gives CAWSVKGYEQYF.

The rearrangement uses TRBV25-1 and TRBJ2-7; TRBD2 agrees at 13 bases. The DNA end is more similar to TRBJ2-5, so the J call may be wrong. This CDR3 contains 17 residues. CDR1 MGHDK and CDR2 SYGVNS come from the germline V gene. The CDR3 reads CASSGFGTSGKPETQYF. The CDR3 DNA reads TGTGCCAGCAGTGGTTTTGGGACTAGCGGGAAGCCCGAGACCCAGTACTTC.

The chain carries TRBV7-2 and TRBJ2-4; tentatively, D is TRBD2 (6 bases). The germline V gene encodes CDR1 SGHTA and CDR2 FQGNSA. CDR3 size: 15 residues. Trimming removed 4 bases from V and 13 bases from J, with 23 bases in between. The DNA for the CDR3 is TGTGCCAGCAGCTCCAGGCATAGCGGCGACTCACGCCAGTACTTC. This encodes CASSSRHSGDSRQYF.

The genes are TRBV30 and TRBJ2-3; perhaps TRBD2 as D (5 bases). The CDR3 runs 15 residues. V was pared by 2 bases and J by 2 bases, with 14 bases between. The germline V gene encodes CDR1 GTSNPN and CDR2 SVGIG (reference sequence). The CDR3 is CAWSRAVGLTDTQYF. As DNA, the CDR3 is TGTGCCTGGAGTCGGGCCGTTGGACTCACAGATACGCAGTATTTT.

Only a few counts were recorded for this clonotype. The chain has TRBV14 and TRBJ1-6, with 7 bases lining up with TRBD1. The germline V gene encodes CDR1 SGHDN and CDR2 FVKESK. V was pared by 4 bases and J by 5 bases, with 5 bases of the junction left unmatched. CDR3 length: 15 amino acids. The CDR3 sequence is CASSRPGQHNSPLHF. CDR3 DNA sequence: TGTGCCAGCAGCCGACCGGGACAGCATAATTCACCCCTCCACTTT.

In its sample, this clonotype was seen once. This may arise from a read error, as a much more abundant clone is one base away. This sequence joins TRBV28 and TRBJ2-7; D uncertain. The V and J ends lost 11 bases and 3 bases respectively, with 20 bases between them. Per the germline V gene, CDR1 is MDHEN and CDR2 is SYDVKM. The CDR3 is 14 amino acids. The DNA of the CDR3 is TGTGCCGGCACCACGACCCGGGTATTCTACGAGCAGTACTTC. Protein product: CAGTTTRVFYEQYF.

This clonotype was seen ten or more times. The V and J genes are TRBV2 and TRBJ2-4; D may match TRBD1 or TRBD2 (7 bases each). Trimming stripped 6 bases from V and 1 base from J, with 19 bases between. The CDR3 spans 17 residues. CDR1 SNHLY and CDR2 FYNNEI come from the germline V gene. The CDR3 loop reads CASSWEGAKLAKNIQYF. The CDR3 DNA reads TGTGCCAGCAGCTGGGAGGGGGCGAAATTGGCCAAAAACATTCAGTACTTC.

V usage is TRBV11-1 and J usage is TRBJ2-6, with D possibly TRBD1 on 5 matching bases. Trimming removed 5 bases from V and 1 base from J, with 9 bases in between. CDR3 length equals 15 residues. CDR1 and CDR2 from the germline V gene are SGHAT and FQDESV (reference sequence). The CDR3 bases are TGTGCCAGCAGCCAGGGCATATCTGGGGCCAACGTCCTGACTTTC. Its protein product is CASSQGISGANVLTF.

In the case of this clonotype: The junction and the germline gene differ at one end; a read error may be behind it. V is TRBV7-6 and J is TRBJ2-7; the D is unclear. The CDR3 is made up of 15 amino acids. Germline lookup yields CDR1 SGHVS and CDR2 FNYEAQ. The CDR3 spells CAGSLVAASLYEQYF. CDR3 coding DNA: TGTGCCGGCAGCTTAGTGGCAGCCTCACTCTACGAGCAGTACTTC.

This sequence joins TRBV11-2 and TRBJ2-2; D not resolved. Germline V gene data show CDR1 as SGHAT and CDR2 as FQNNGV. The CDR3 is 16 amino acids. Trimming shortened V by 7 bases and J by 6 bases, and 21 bases separated the two germline ends. As DNA, the CDR3 is TGTGCCAGCAATCAGCCCAATGGCCCTATCCCCGGGGAGCTGTTTTTT. Translating it yields CASNQPNGPIPGELFF.

This clonotype was picked up many times. An end of the junction does not agree with germline; a read error may underlie this. The chain combines TRBV12-3 or TRBV12-4 with TRBJ2-1; 12 bases agree with TRBD2. This CDR3 is built from 14 residues. CDR3 coding DNA: TGTGCCAGCAGTCTAGCGGGGGGGTACAATGAGCAGTTCTTC. Residues: CASSLAGGYNEQFF.

V usage is TRBV3-1 and J usage is TRBJ1-1; no clear D gene. The CDR3 covers 14 residues. Germline V gene sequence: CDR1 LGHDT, CDR2 YNNKEL (reference sequence). The ends were cut back, 1 base at V and 6 bases at J, with 12 bases in the middle. The CDR3 bases are TGTGCCAGCAGCCAAGTCCCCTCGGGATCTGAAGCTTTCTTT. Protein sequence: CASSQVPSGSEAFF. Filled out from reference TRBV3-1 and TRBJ1-1, the complete variable domain reads DTAVSQTPKYLVTQMGNDKSIKCEQNLGHDTMYWYKQDSKKFLKIMFSYNNKELIINETVPNRFSPKSPDKAHLNLHINSLELGDSAVYFCASSQVPSGSEAFFGQGTRLTVV.

The V and J genes are TRBV7-2 and TRBJ2-1, with TRBD1 as a possible D gene (5 bases). There are 15 residues in the CDR3. Germline loops: CDR1 SGHTA, CDR2 FQGNSA. Trimming pared 5 bases from V and 0 bases from J, leaving 11 bases between. The CDR3 nucleotides read TGTGCCAGCAGCCGACAGACCGGCTCCTACAATGAGCAGTTCTTC. Amino acids: CASSRQTGSYNEQFF.

The V gene is TRBV7-9, the J gene TRBJ2-5, with a weak D call TRBD1 (6 bases). V lost 5 bases to trimming and J lost 6 bases, with 16 bases between them. CDR3 size: 14 residues. CDR1 SEHNR and CDR2 FQNEAQ come from the germline V gene (reference sequence). CDR3 DNA sequence: TGTGCCAGCAGCCCCAAGGGGGACATGAAGACCCAGTACTTC. This codes for CASSPKGDMKTQYF.

This clonotype was seen a few times. CDR3 amino acids: CASSPGGLFYGYTF. The CDR3 bases are TGTGCCAGCAGTCCTGGGGGCCTTTTTTATGGCTACACCTTC. The chain employs TRBV6-6 and TRBJ1-2; tentatively, D is TRBD1 (6 bases). The CDR3 covers 14 residues. V dropped 5 bases and J dropped 5 bases, with 15 bases sitting between them. Germline V lookup: CDR1 MNHNY, CDR2 SVGAGI (reference sequence).

This sequence joins TRBV30 and TRBJ2-1; no reliable D call. CDR3 length: 13 residues. Germline assignment: CDR1 GTSNPN and CDR2 SVGIG (reference sequence). V was shortened by 5 bases and J by 3 bases, with 11 bases between the two germline ends. The CDR3 nucleotides read TGTGCCTGGGTCTCCTTCCTCTACAATGAGCAGTTCTTC. Residues: CAWVSFLYNEQFF. The full variable domain, completed using reference TRBV30 and TRBJ2-1, is SQTIHQWPATLVQPVGSPLSLECTVEGTSNPNLYWYRQAAGRGLQLLFYSVGIGQISSEVPQNLSASRPQDRQFILSSKKLLLSDSGFYLCAWVSFLYNEQFFGPGTRLTVL.

On this clonotype: A much larger clone lies one base from this, so it may be a read error. Written as DNA, the CDR3 is TGTGCCAGCTCAGCCTCGCCGAGCTCCTACGAGCAGTACGTC. This translates into CASSASPSSYEQYV. The chain links TRBV18 to TRBJ2-7; D is undetermined. V was cut by 5 bases and J by 0 bases, with 11 bases left in between. CDR1 is KGHSH and CDR2 is LQKENI in the germline V gene. The CDR3 sequence is 14 residues long.